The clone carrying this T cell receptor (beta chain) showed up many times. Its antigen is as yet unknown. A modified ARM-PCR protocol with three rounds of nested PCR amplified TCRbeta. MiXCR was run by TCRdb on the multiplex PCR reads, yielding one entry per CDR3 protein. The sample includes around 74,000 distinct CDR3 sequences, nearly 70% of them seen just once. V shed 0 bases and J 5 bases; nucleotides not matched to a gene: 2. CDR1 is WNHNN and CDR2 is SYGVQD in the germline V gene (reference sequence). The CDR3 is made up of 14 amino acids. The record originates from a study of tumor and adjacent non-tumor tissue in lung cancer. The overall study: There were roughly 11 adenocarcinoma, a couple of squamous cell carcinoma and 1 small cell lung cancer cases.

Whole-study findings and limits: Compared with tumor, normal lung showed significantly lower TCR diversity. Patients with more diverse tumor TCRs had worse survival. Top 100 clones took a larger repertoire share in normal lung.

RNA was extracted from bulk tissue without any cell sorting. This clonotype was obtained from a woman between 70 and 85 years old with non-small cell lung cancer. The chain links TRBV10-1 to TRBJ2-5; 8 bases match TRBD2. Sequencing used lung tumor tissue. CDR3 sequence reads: CASSESASGETQYF. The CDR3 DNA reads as TGCGCCAGCAGTGAGTCCGCTAGCGGGGAGACCCAGTACTTC.